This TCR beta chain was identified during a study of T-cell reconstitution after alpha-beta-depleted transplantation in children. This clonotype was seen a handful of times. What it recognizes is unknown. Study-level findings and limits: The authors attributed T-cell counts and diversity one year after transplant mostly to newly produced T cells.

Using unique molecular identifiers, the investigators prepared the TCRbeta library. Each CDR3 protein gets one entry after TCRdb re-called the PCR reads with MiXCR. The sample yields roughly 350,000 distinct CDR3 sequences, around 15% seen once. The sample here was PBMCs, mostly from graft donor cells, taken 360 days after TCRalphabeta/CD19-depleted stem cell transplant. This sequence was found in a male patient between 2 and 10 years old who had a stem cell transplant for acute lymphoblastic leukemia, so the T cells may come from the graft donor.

The CDR3 sequence is CSASLGNEQYF. The DNA of the CDR3 is TGCAGTGCTAGCCTGGGCAACGAGCAGTACTTC. The chain carries TRBV20-1 and TRBJ2-7, with D unclear. V was pared by 3 bases and J by 5 bases, with 8 bases between. The CDR3 sequence is 11 residues long. Looked up from germline, CDR1 is DFQATT and CDR2 is SNEGSKA (reference sequence).